This paragraph covers one T cell receptor beta chain sequence. Its antigen remains unidentified. Donation came from healthy HIV-negative adults that had no recent acute infections or vaccinations. This sample stems from a study of shared clonotypes between healthy human individuals. Study-level findings and limits: Donor clonotype sharing was expected to depend on sequencing depth. Non-shared clonotypes showed lower generation probabilities than clonotypes common to all four donors.

CDR1 and CDR2 (germline): SGHRS, YFSETQ. The CDR3 sequence is 15 residues long. V was pared by 4 bases and J by 0 bases, with 11 bases between. Sequencing was performed with immunoSEQ multiplex PCR; in TCRdb, only in-frame clones are kept and a portion is missing. The table has 980,000 or so clones, roughly 72% seen once. The sequence derives from a man between 18 and 29 years old in good health. The sequenced sample was memory CD4+ T cells sorted from blood. Sample subset: CD45RA-negative fraction. This chain links TRBV5-1 with TRBJ2-4; D not certain. The CDR3 sequence: CASSVGWGAKNIQYF. Here the CDR3 DNA reads TGCGCCAGCAGCGTGGGATGGGGAGCCAAAAACATTCAGTACTTC. Filled out from reference TRBV5-1 and TRBJ2-4, the complete variable domain reads KAGVTQTPRYLIKTRGQQVTLSCSPISGHRSVSWYQQTPGQGLQFLFEYFSETQRNKGNFPGRFSGRQFSNSRSEMNVSTLELGDSALYLCASSVGWGAKNIQYFGAGTRLSVL.